The rows below give T cell receptor beta chains drawn from one sample of a study of a mutant IDH1 vaccine in newly diagnosed glioma. The data were produced by immunoSEQ multiplex PCR, yet TCRdb's version contains in-frame clones alone and is incomplete. The data contain 20,000 to 30,000 clones, about 81% of them seen just once; the ten biggest clones take up approximately 3.8%. What these receptors recognize is not known. Sequencing used PBMCs, obtained from a glioma patient whose treatment included an IDH1 peptide vaccine. These receptors came from a man aged 40-49 years with glioma. Some clones in this sample may be carry-over from other donors' samples. Each CDR3 is given with its conserved first and last residue. Fields, in order: J gene, V gene, clone size, D gene, CDR3 DNA, CDR3 protein. D genes are given only for firm matches. Not every row has a clone size; where given, it reads once, few, many or a size class.

J: TRBJ2-2
V: TRBV5-1
size: .
D: .
DNA: TGCGCCAGCAGCTCGGGACAGAACACCGGGGAGCTGTTTTTT
CDR3: CASSSGQNTGELFF

J: TRBJ2-2
V: TRBV5-1
size: .
D: .
DNA: TGCGCCAGCAGCTTGGCCGGGGGCACCGGGGAGCTGTTTTTT
CDR3: CASSLAGGTGELFF

J: TRBJ2-2
V: TRBV12-5
size: .
D: .
DNA: TGTGCTAGTGGTCTCCCCTCCAGGGAACCCGGGGAGCTGTTTTTT
CDR3: CASGLPSREPGELFF

J: TRBJ2-4
V: TRBV6-1
size: .
D: TRBD1
DNA: TGTGCCAGCAGTGAAGAAAAAAGGGGGCGTAACATTCAGTACTTC
CDR3: CASSEEKRGRNIQYF

J: TRBJ2-6
V: TRBV4-3
size: once
D: .
DNA: TGCGCCAGCAGCCAAGAGTCAGCGTCTGGGGCCAACGTCCTGACTTTC
CDR3: CASSQESASGANVLTF

J: TRBJ1-5
V: TRBV2
size: .
D: TRBD1
DNA: TGTGCCAGCAGTTACCCGACCGAGGGACAGAAGAGCAATCAGCCCCAGCATTTT
CDR3: CASSYPTEGQKSNQPQHF

J: TRBJ2-7
V: TRBV13
size: .
D: .
DNA: TGTGCCAGCAGTTCCCTAGTTGGACAGATGCTCGGCGAGCAGTACTTC
CDR3: CASSSLVGQMLGEQYF

J: TRBJ2-7
V: TRBV7-9
size: few
D: TRBD1
DNA: TGTGCCAGCAGCTTAGCCTCCGGACAGGCGACCTACGAGCAGTACTTC
CDR3: CASSLASGQATYEQYF

J: TRBJ1-2
V: TRBV7-8
size: .
D: .
DNA: TGTGCCAGCAGCTTCTACCGGGACCCTCTTGGCTACACCTTC
CDR3: CASSFYRDPLGYTF

J: TRBJ2-7
V: TRBV10-3
size: .
D: TRBD2
DNA: TGTGCCATCAGTGGGGGCGGGGGGAGTCCCTACGAGCAGTACTTC
CDR3: CAISGGGGSPYEQYF

J: TRBJ1-4
V: TRBV28
size: .
D: TRBD1
DNA: TGTGCCAGCAGCTCCGGACAGGGTCGGGAAAAACTGTTTTTT
CDR3: CASSSGQGREKLFF

J: TRBJ2-5
V: TRBV5-1
size: once
D: TRBD1
DNA: TGCGCCAGCAGCTCGTTTCTTGGACAGGGGGATGAGACCCAGTACTTC
CDR3: CASSSFLGQGDETQYF

J: TRBJ2-2
V: TRBV5-1
size: .
D: .
DNA: TGCGCCAGCAGCGCGGGACCTAATAAGCTGTTTTTT
CDR3: CASSAGPNKLFF

J: TRBJ2-3
V: TRBV19
size: once
D: TRBD1
DNA: TGTGCCACCGCGGACAGGGATGGAGATACGCAGTATTTT
CDR3: CATADRDGDTQYF

J: TRBJ2-7
V: TRBV5-4
size: .
D: TRBD1
DNA: TGTGCCAGCAGCCTCGGACAGGGGGACTCCTACGAGCAGTACTTC
CDR3: CASSLGQGDSYEQYF

J: TRBJ2-2
V: TRBV27
size: .
D: TRBD1
DNA: TGTGCCAGCAAAAAGGGACAGGCCCCCGGGGAGCTGTTTTTT
CDR3: CASKKGQAPGELFF

J: TRBJ2-7
V: TRBV28
size: .
D: TRBD1
DNA: TGTGCCAGTTCCCCCAGGGGGCCCTACGAGCAGTACTTC
CDR3: CASSPRGPYEQYF

J: TRBJ1-1
V: TRBV14
size: few
D: .
DNA: TGTGCCAGCAGCCAACAGCTGAACACTGAAGCTTTCTTT
CDR3: CASSQQLNTEAFF

J: TRBJ2-5
V: TRBV5-4
size: .
D: .
DNA: TGTGCCAGCAGCTTGGAGAGGGGGGAGACCCAGTACTTC
CDR3: CASSLERGETQYF

J: TRBJ2-1
V: TRBV28
size: once
D: TRBD1
DNA: TGTGCCAGCAGTTTTACCCGACAGGGCCGGTATGAGCAGTTCTTC
CDR3: CASSFTRQGRYEQFF

J: TRBJ1-1
V: TRBV4-1
size: once
D: .
DNA: TGCGCCAGCAGCCAAGACGGGGTGATGGGCACTGAAGCTTTCTTT
CDR3: CASSQDGVMGTEAFF

J: TRBJ2-7
V: TRBV21-1
size: .
D: .
DNA: TGTGCCAGCAGCAAACAGGGGGCCTACGAGCAGTACTTC
CDR3: CASSKQGAYEQYF

J: TRBJ2-1
V: TRBV5-6
size: .
D: .
DNA: TGTGCCAGCAGCTCAAAAACACAGGTTTTATCCTACAATGAGCAGTTCTTC
CDR3: CASSSKTQVLSYNEQFF

J: TRBJ2-3
V: TRBV7-9
size: .
D: .
DNA: TGTGCCAGCAGCTTCGGACCAGATACGCAGTATTTT
CDR3: CASSFGPDTQYF

J: TRBJ2-3
V: TRBV14
size: .
D: TRBD1
DNA: TGTGCCAGCAGCCAGGGACAGCGCACAGATACGCAGTATTTT
CDR3: CASSQGQRTDTQYF

J: TRBJ2-3
V: TRBV20-1
size: .
D: .
DNA: TGCAGTGCTAGTCGGGCAGATACGCAGTATTTT
CDR3: CSASRADTQYF

J: TRBJ2-7
V: TRBV11-1
size: .
D: .
DNA: TGTGCCAGCAGCTCGGACAATAACTACGAGCAGTACTTC
CDR3: CASSSDNNYEQYF

J: TRBJ2-7
V: TRBV5-1
size: once
D: TRBD1
DNA: TGCGCCAGCACCCGGACAGGGACCACCTACGAGCAGTACTTC
CDR3: CASTRTGTTYEQYF

J: TRBJ1-2
V: TRBV5-1
size: .
D: TRBD1
DNA: TGCGCCAGCAGCTCAGGGGGGCCCTCCAACTATGGCTACACCTTC
CDR3: CASSSGGPSNYGYTF

J: TRBJ1-4
V: TRBV30
size: few
D: TRBD1
DNA: TGTGCCCGCCAGGGACAGGCGAATGAAAAACTGTTTTTT
CDR3: CARQGQANEKLFF

J: TRBJ1-2
V: TRBV9
size: .
D: .
DNA: TGTGCCAGCAGCGTAGATTGGGGTTCTGGCTACACCTTC
CDR3: CASSVDWGSGYTF

J: TRBJ2-7
V: TRBV4-1
size: .
D: .
DNA: TGCGCCAGCAGCCAAGAAATAGACGGGCTTGGGGAGCAGTACTTC
CDR3: CASSQEIDGLGEQYF

J: TRBJ2-7
V: TRBV30
size: .
D: .
DNA: TGTGCCTGGACCCAACTTACGCAGGCCTACGAGCAGTACTTC
CDR3: CAWTQLTQAYEQYF

J: TRBJ1-3
V: TRBV9
size: .
D: .
DNA: TGTGCCAGCAGCCCCAGCGGGCTAGGTGGAAACACCATATATTTT
CDR3: CASSPSGLGGNTIYF

J: TRBJ1-1
V: TRBV4-1
size: few
D: .
DNA: TGCGCCAGCAGCCAAGGGTCGATGAACACTGAAGCTTTCTTT
CDR3: CASSQGSMNTEAFF

J: TRBJ2-5
V: TRBV5-6
size: .
D: TRBD1
DNA: TGTGCCAGCAGCCGACAGGGTAGCAAAGAGACCCAGTACTTC
CDR3: CASSRQGSKETQYF